This TCR beta chain emerged from a study of OX40 agonist ivuxolimab in advanced cancers. Study information: Participants averaged around 60 years of age (range roughly 23 to 90) and were roughly 80% male. Study-level results: By week 6 at 0.1 to 3.0 mg/kg, blood CD4+ and CD8+ T cells had expanded clonally.

As concerns this clone: Its antigen is unknown.

Libraries were prepared by immunoSEQ multiplex PCR; TCRdb keeps only in-frame clonotypes and omits some of them. The table lists roughly 9,500 clones, around three fifths of them singletons. V was cut by 5 bases and J by 4 bases, with 20 bases left in between. The CDR3 runs to 17 residues. CDR1 is SGHTA and CDR2 is FQGTGA in the germline V gene. The sequence derives from an adult with an advanced solid tumor such as melanoma, head and neck, liver or kidney cancer. This material consisted of CD4+ or CD8+ T cells sorted from blood, taken in a trial of the OX40 agonist ivuxolimab. The chain combines TRBV7-3 with TRBJ2-2; D call uncertain. The chain's CDR3 is CASSTHDFVGRTGELFF. Here the CDR3 DNA reads TGTGCCAGCAGCACGCATGACTTCGTCGGACGCACCGGGGAGCTGTTTTTT.